The 18 T cell receptor beta chains listed next were all sequenced from one sample in a study of blood T cell repertoires in COVID-19. Using immunoSEQ multiplex PCR, the repertoire was profiled, and TCRdb retains in-frame clones only, with some absent. Among fewer than 150,000 clones listed, about four fifths were seen once. Specimen: peripheral blood. These receptors came from a man at least 80 years old with acute or convalescent COVID-19.

V usage is TRBV2 and J usage is TRBJ2-1, with D possibly being TRBD1 (6 bases). Trimming cost V 3 bases and J 1 base, with 7 bases left between them. This CDR3 contains 14 residues. CDR1 is SNHLY, CDR2 FYNNEI, per germline. CDR3 DNA: TGTGCCAGCAGTGAGGACAGATCCTACAATGAGCAGTTCTTC. As protein: CASSEDRSYNEQFF. Full variable domain (outside the CDR3, taken from reference TRBV2 and TRBJ2-1): EPEVTQTPSHQVTQMGQEVILRCVPISNHLYFYWYRQILGQKVEFLVSFYNNEISEKSEIFDDQFSVERPDGSNFTLKIRSTKLEDSAMYFCASSEDRSYNEQFFGPGTRLTVL.

This chain connects TRBV19 to TRBJ1-5, with D unclear. V lost 5 bases and J 4 bases, leaving 18 bases between the germline ends. This CDR3 spans 16 amino acids. From germline, CDR1 is LNHDA and CDR2 SQIVND (reference sequence). CDR3 nucleotides: TGTGCCAGTAGTCGAACGGAGGTGATGAGGAATCAGCCCCAGCATTTT. The encoded protein is CASSRTEVMRNQPQHF.

The CDR3 loop is CASSLASGFYEQYF. CDR3 bases: TGTGCCAGCAGCTTAGCTTCGGGATTCTACGAGCAGTACTTC. The chain has TRBV11-2 and TRBJ2-7; the D gene is possibly TRBD2 (5 bases). Trimming removed 1 base at V and 3 bases at J, with 10 bases between. The CDR3 has 14 amino acids. CDR1 and CDR2 from the germline V gene are SGHAT and FQNNGV.

CDR3 amino acids: CASSRGYEQYF. The CDR3 nucleotides are TGTGCCAGCAGCAGGGGGTACGAGCAGTACTTC. V is TRBV7-8 and J is TRBJ2-7, with D possibly being TRBD1 (6 bases). Germline V lookup: CDR1 SGHVS, CDR2 FQNEAQ. This CDR3 spans 11 amino acids. Deletions cut 5 bases from V and 4 bases from J, with 6 bases between.

The V and J genes are TRBV5-4 and TRBJ1-6; D call uncertain. Looked up from germline, CDR1 is SGHNT and CDR2 is YYREEE (reference sequence). The CDR3 is made up of 14 amino acids. V gave up 1 base and J gave up 7 bases, with 9 bases separating them. The CDR3 sequence: CASSLRGINSPLHF. CDR3 nucleotide sequence: TGTGCCAGCAGCTTGAGAGGTATAAATTCACCCCTCCACTTT.

V and J are TRBV5-6 and TRBJ2-1, with TRBD2 matching over 9 bases. The junction had 12 bases not matched to a gene; V was cut back by 5 bases and J by 3 bases. This CDR3 region has 17 residues. Germline CDR1 and CDR2: SGHDT and YYEEEE. The CDR3 region is CASSSGWASGNYNEQFF. CDR3 coding DNA: TGTGCCAGCAGTTCGGGGTGGGCTAGCGGGAACTACAATGAGCAGTTCTTC.

With respect to this clone: Other DNA sequences in the sample encode the same CDR3. The chain employs TRBV7-2 and TRBJ1-5, with no clear D. There are 13 residues in the CDR3. From germline, CDR1 is SGHTA and CDR2 FQGNSA. The germline V and J ends were trimmed by 1 base and 4 bases, with 5 bases remaining between them. CDR3 bases: TGTGCCAGCAGCTTAGGCGTTAATCAGCCCCAGCATTTT. It yields the protein CASSLGVNQPQHF.

The chain couples TRBV5-1 to TRBJ2-2; possible D gene TRBD1, 6 bases. With 3 bases removed from V and 6 bases from J, the gap between germline ends came to 15 bases. Germline loops: CDR1 SGHRS, CDR2 YFSETQ. There are 15 residues in the CDR3. CDR3 DNA: TGCGCCAGCAGCTCCCGGACAGACTCGGCCGGGGAGCTGTTTTTT. Translated, it gives CASSSRTDSAGELFF.

This clone came up once. The chain employs TRBV11-2 and TRBJ1-2; 8 nucleotides line up with TRBD1. CDR1 and CDR2 from the germline V gene are SGHAT and FQNNGV. The CDR3 is 14 residues long. V gave up 5 bases and J gave up 8 bases; unmatched junction bases: 10. The CDR3 sequence is CASSPGQGLGGYTF. The DNA of the CDR3 is TGTGCCAGCAGCCCTGGACAGGGATTAGGAGGCTACACCTTC.

The chain combines TRBV28 with TRBJ2-7; D possibly corresponds to TRBD1 (6 bases). Looked up from germline, CDR1 is MDHEN and CDR2 is SYDVKM. The CDR3 runs 14 residues. V was cut by 2 bases and J by 2 bases, with 10 bases left in between. CDR3 residues: CASSLRGYTYEQYF. The CDR3 nucleotides read TGTGCCAGCAGTTTAAGGGGGTACACCTACGAGCAGTACTTC.

The gene calls are TRBV5-1 and TRBJ2-3, with TRBD2 matching over 9 bases. The CDR3 contains 15 residues. V shed 5 bases, J shed 2 bases, and the junction held 6 bases outside the gene matches. Looked up from germline, CDR1 is SGHRS and CDR2 is YFSETQ. CDR3 region: CASSFSGGPTDTQYF. In DNA form, the CDR3 reads TGCGCCAGCAGTTTTAGCGGGGGACCCACAGATACGCAGTATTTT.

The rearrangement links TRBV19 to TRBJ1-2; 7 bases line up with TRBD1. This CDR3 region has 17 residues. V trimming: 3 bases; J trimming: 1 base; junction bases outside the gene matches: 11. Germline V gene lookup returns CDR1 LNHDA and CDR2 SQIVND (reference sequence). The CDR3 loop reads CASSMNSGQTINYGYTF. The DNA for the CDR3 is TGTGCCAGTAGTATGAATTCGGGACAGACTATTAACTATGGCTACACCTTC.

The rearrangement links TRBV2 to TRBJ1-1, with unresolved D. The CDR3 runs to 13 residues. CDR1 and CDR2 (germline): SNHLY, FYNNEI. V was clipped by 3 bases and J by 7 bases, with 12 bases between them. The CDR3 coding sequence is TGTGCCAGCAGTGATTGGGCATCTATTGAAGCTTTCTTT. Protein product: CASSDWASIEAFF. Variable domain in full (rest from reference TRBV2 and TRBJ1-1): EPEVTQTPSHQVTQMGQEVILRCVPISNHLYFYWYRQILGQKVEFLVSFYNNEISEKSEIFDDQFSVERPDGSNFTLKIRSTKLEDSAMYFCASSDWASIEAFFGQGTRLTVV.

This chain uses TRBV7-9 with TRBJ1-1, with 7 bases identical to TRBD1. Germline CDR1 and CDR2: SEHNR and FQNEAQ (reference sequence). The CDR3 totals 14 residues. The V and J ends lost 5 bases and 5 bases, in that order; junction bases with no gene match: 8. The CDR3 sequence is CASSRAGGTTEAFF. The CDR3 nucleotides are TGTGCCAGCAGCAGAGCAGGGGGGACGACTGAAGCTTTCTTT. Filled out from reference TRBV7-9 and TRBJ1-1, the complete variable domain reads DTGVSQNPRHKITKRGQNVTFRCDPISEHNRLYWYRQTLGQGPEFLTYFQNEAQLEKSRLLSDRFSAERPKGSFSTLEIQRTEQGDSAMYLCASSRAGGTTEAFFGQGTRLTVV.

CDR3 in amino acids: CASSSSLGTGEGEKLFF. DNA of the CDR3: TGTGCCAGCAGCTCCTCACTCGGGACAGGGGAGGGTGAAAAACTGTTTTTT. J is TRBJ1-4 and V is TRBV7-9, with 10 bases identical to TRBD1. V shed 4 bases, J shed 7 bases, and the junction held 12 bases outside the gene matches. This CDR3 region has 17 residues. Germline values: CDR1 SEHNR, CDR2 FQNEAQ (reference sequence).

The gene calls are TRBV6-4 and TRBJ1-2, with TRBD1 matching 9 bases. The CDR3 is 14 residues long. With 8 bases clipped from V and 8 bases from J, the junction kept 12 bases outside the gene matches. Germline-derived CDR1 and CDR2 are MRHNA and SNTAGT. The CDR3 reads CASAESTGGYGYTF. The CDR3 bases are TGTGCCAGCGCCGAATCGACAGGGGGTTACGGCTACACCTTC.

This sequence joins TRBV4-1 and TRBJ2-5; 12 nucleotides match TRBD2. Looked up from germline, CDR1 is MGHRA and CDR2 is YSYEKL. The CDR3 consists of 17 residues. The V segment lost 4 bases and the J segment 1 base; nucleotides outside the gene matches: 7. The CDR3 reads CASSRGLAGGFQETQYF. The CDR3 DNA is TGCGCCAGCAGCCGGGGCCTAGCGGGGGGGTTCCAAGAGACCCAGTACTTC.

The chain carries TRBV9 and TRBJ1-2; the D is unclear. This CDR3 is 15 amino acids long. V was clipped by 0 bases and J by 0 bases, with 9 bases between them. CDR1 SGDLS and CDR2 YYNGEE come from the germline V gene. The DNA of the CDR3 is TGTGCCAGCAGCGTAGGATTAATAGCTAACTATGGCTACACCTTC. Its protein product is CASSVGLIANYGYTF.